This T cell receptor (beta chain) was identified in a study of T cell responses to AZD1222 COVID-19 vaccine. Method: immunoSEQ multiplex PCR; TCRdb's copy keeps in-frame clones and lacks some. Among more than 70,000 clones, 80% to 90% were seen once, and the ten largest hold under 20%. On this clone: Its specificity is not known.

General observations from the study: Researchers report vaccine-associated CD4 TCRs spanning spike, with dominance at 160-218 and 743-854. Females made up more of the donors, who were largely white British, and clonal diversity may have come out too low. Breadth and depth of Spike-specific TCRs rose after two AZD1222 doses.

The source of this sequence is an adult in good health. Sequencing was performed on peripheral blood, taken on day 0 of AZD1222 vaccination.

The CDR3 region has the DNA TGTGCCAGCTCCATAATTTACGAGCAGTACTTC. It yields the protein CASSIIYEQYF. This chain links TRBV11-2 with TRBJ2-7; D not resolved. CDR3 size: 11 residues. Trimming removed 8 bases at V and 4 bases at J, with 9 bases between. Per germline, CDR1 SGHAT and CDR2 FQNNGV.